The 11 T cell receptor beta chains in this list originate from one sample, sequenced in a study of T cells in localized non-small cell lung cancer. Sequencing was performed with immunoSEQ multiplex PCR; in TCRdb, only in-frame clones are kept and a portion is missing. The sample has 40,000 to 55,000 clones; around 81% are singletons. Sequences were derived from peripheral blood mononuclear cells, sampled before any cancer treatment. All receptors come from a man between 40 and 69 years old with stage III lung adenocarcinoma.

This chain connects TRBV10-2 to TRBJ2-7, with 14 nucleotides matching TRBD2. The CDR3 sequence is 17 residues long. Germline V gene lookup returns CDR1 WSHSY and CDR2 SAAADI. V was clipped by 7 bases and J by 0 bases; unmatched bases: 8. The CDR3 region is CASNGLAGGATSYEQYF. The DNA of the CDR3 is TGCGCCAGCAACGGACTAGCGGGGGGAGCCACCTCCTACGAGCAGTACTTC.

The genes are TRBV11-2 and TRBJ2-2, with 10 bases fitting TRBD1. CDR3 length equals 17 residues. The trim removed 5 bases at V and 0 bases at J, leaving 6 bases unmatched. Germline V gene sequence: CDR1 SGHAT, CDR2 FQNNGV. The CDR3: CASSRDRGIANTGELFF. The DNA of the CDR3 is TGTGCCAGCAGCCGGGACAGGGGCATAGCGAACACCGGGGAGCTGTTTTTT.

The chain recombines TRBV11-2 with TRBJ2-6, with 7 nucleotides matching TRBD1. V was clipped by 5 bases and J by 0 bases; unmatched bases: 7. The germline CDR1 and CDR2 sequences are SGHAT and FQNNGV. The CDR3 is 17 residues long. The CDR3 protein is CASSPGDSDSGANVLTF. For the CDR3, the DNA is TGTGCCAGCAGCCCAGGGGACAGCGACTCTGGGGCCAACGTCCTGACTTTC.

The rearrangement joins TRBV7-2 to TRBJ2-7; 7 nucleotides match TRBD1. Trimming at V came to 3 bases and at J to 0 bases, leaving 2 bases not matched to a gene. From germline, CDR1 is SGHTA and CDR2 FQGNSA. CDR3 length: 14 amino acids. The CDR3 nucleotides read TGTGCCAGCAGCTTTTCAGGGGGCTCCTACGAGCAGTACTTC. Translating it yields CASSFSGGSYEQYF.

The rearrangement links TRBV5-8 to TRBJ1-1, with D uncertain. Germline V gene data show CDR1 as SGHTS and CDR2 as YDEGEE. The V gene lost 5 bases and the J gene lost 6 bases, with 23 bases spanning the gap. This CDR3 is 16 amino acids long. For the CDR3, the DNA is TGTGCCAGCAGTTACGGTCCAACCCGGGTGGAGTCTGAAGCTTTCTTT. Translation: CASSYGPTRVESEAFF.

In this sample, this clone turned up once. This rearrangement joins TRBV9 to TRBJ1-1; D is unresolved. From germline, CDR1 is SGDLS and CDR2 YYNGEE. Trimming took off 2 bases at V and 0 bases at J, with 8 bases between the two ends. The CDR3 has 14 residues. The CDR3 nucleotides read TGTGCCAGCAGCGTCCAGTACATGAACACTGAAGCTTTCTTT. Translating it yields CASSVQYMNTEAFF.

V usage is TRBV7-2 and J usage is TRBJ1-2; TRBD1 matches 9 bases. CDR1 and CDR2 from the germline V gene are SGHTA and FQGNSA. Trimming removed 5 bases from V and 7 bases from J; junction bases left unmatched: 8. The CDR3 is 14 residues long. CDR3 amino acids: CASSTRTGEGGYTF. Written as DNA, the CDR3 is TGTGCCAGCAGCACACGGACAGGGGAAGGTGGCTACACCTTC.

Concerning this clone itself: At one end the junction does not follow the germline gene, possibly because of a read error. This chain uses TRBV6-6 with TRBJ1-2; D may be TRBD1 (5 bases). In germline, CDR1 is MNHNY, CDR2 SVGAGI (reference sequence). The CDR3 is 11 residues long. The CDR3 DNA reads TGTGCCAGCAGTTACCAGGGTCGACACTTCTTC. This encodes CASSYQGRHFF.

The rearrangement uses TRBV7-2 and TRBJ1-2; TRBD1 matches 9 bases. V lost 3 bases and J lost 4; bases outside the gene matches: 12. CDR1 and CDR2 (germline): SGHTA, FQGNSA. The CDR3 is 17 residues long. Here the CDR3 reads CASSLSRTGGSGYGYTF. CDR3 DNA: TGTGCCAGCAGCTTGTCGCGAACAGGGGGCTCGGGCTATGGCTACACCTTC. The full variable domain, completed using reference TRBV7-2 and TRBJ1-2, is GAGVSQSPSNKVTEKGKDVELRCDPISGHTALYWYRQSLGQGLEFLIYFQGNSAPDKSGLPSDRFSAERTGGSVSTLTIQRTQQEDSAVYLCASSLSRTGGSGYGYTFGSGTRLTVV.

This chain connects TRBV6-6 to TRBJ1-1; 7 bases map to TRBD1. Germline V gene data show CDR1 as MNHNY and CDR2 as SVGAGI (reference sequence). V dropped 4 bases and J dropped 10; count of bases not matched to a gene: 9. This CDR3 contains 13 residues. The CDR3 here is CASSFPGQMLAFF. The DNA of the CDR3 is TGTGCCAGCAGTTTCCCGGGACAGATGCTAGCTTTCTTT.

The chain couples TRBV6-4 to TRBJ2-7; 11 positions match TRBD2. CDR3 length: 14 amino acids. Germline CDR1 MRHNA, CDR2 SNTAGT. Trimming took 6 bases from V and 3 from J; bases not matched to a gene: 4. CDR3 sequence reads: CASSPSGGLYEQYF. CDR3 DNA: TGTGCCAGCAGCCCTAGCGGGGGGCTCTACGAGCAGTACTTC.